This entry features one T cell receptor (beta chain) sequence. Here immunoSEQ multiplex PCR was the method, and the copy in TCRdb shows in-frame clones only, minus some. This sample carries about 400,000 clones, roughly 94% of them seen once, and the ten largest clones take about 0.02%. The entry originates in a study of shared T cell receptors in the human thymus. The CDR3 sequence is 19 residues long. The chain has TRBV21-1 and TRBJ1-5; the D segment call TRBD1 is taken from the table without a DNA check. TRBV21-1 has pseudogene status. The specimen was thymocytes. The sequence derives from a human donor. The CDR3 spells CASSKGGGQVVCSNQPQHF. In DNA, the CDR3 is TGTGCCAGCAGCAAAGGCGGGGGACAGGTAGTGTGTAGCAATCAGCCCCAGCATTTT.